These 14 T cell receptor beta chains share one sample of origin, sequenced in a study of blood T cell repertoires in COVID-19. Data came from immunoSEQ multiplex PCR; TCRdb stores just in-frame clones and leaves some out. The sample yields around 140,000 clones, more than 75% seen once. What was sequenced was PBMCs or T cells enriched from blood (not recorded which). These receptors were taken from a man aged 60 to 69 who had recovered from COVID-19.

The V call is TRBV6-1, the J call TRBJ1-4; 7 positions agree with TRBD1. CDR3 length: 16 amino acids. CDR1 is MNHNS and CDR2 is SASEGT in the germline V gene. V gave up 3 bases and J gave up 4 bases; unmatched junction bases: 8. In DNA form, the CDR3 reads TGTGCCAGCAGTGATTATTTCCAGGGGGATAATGAAAAACTGTTTTTT. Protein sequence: CASSDYFQGDNEKLFF.

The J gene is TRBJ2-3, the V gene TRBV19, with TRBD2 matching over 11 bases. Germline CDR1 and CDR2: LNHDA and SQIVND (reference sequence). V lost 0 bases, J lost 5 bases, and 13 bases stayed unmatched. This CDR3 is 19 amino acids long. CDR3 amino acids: CASSIDPVLAGGTRDTQYF. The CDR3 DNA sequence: TGTGCCAGTAGTATAGATCCCGTTCTAGCGGGAGGTACTAGAGATACGCAGTATTTT.

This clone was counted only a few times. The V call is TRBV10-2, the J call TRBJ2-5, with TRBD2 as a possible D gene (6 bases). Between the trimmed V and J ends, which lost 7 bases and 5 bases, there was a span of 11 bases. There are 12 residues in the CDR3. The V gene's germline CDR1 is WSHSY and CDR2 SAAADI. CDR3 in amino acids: CASNPGDETQYF. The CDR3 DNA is TGCGCCAGCAATCCGGGAGACGAGACCCAGTACTTC.

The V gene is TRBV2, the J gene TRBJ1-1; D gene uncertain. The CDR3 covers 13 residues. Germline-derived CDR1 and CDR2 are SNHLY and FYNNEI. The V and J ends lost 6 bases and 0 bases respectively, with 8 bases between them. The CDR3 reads CASRSTLNTEAFF. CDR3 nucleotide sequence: TGTGCCAGCAGGAGTACCTTGAACACTGAAGCTTTCTTT.

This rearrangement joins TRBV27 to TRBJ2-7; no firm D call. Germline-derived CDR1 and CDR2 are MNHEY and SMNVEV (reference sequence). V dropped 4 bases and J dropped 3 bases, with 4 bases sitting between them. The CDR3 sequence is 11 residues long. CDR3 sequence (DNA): TGTGCCAGCAGTTCTATCTACGAGCAGTACTTC. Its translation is CASSSIYEQYF.

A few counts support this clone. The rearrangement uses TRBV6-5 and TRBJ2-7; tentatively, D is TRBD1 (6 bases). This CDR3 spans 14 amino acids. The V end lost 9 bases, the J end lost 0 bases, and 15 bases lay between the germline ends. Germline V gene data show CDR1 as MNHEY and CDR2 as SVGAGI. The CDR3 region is CASRTTTGSYEQYF. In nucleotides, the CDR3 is TGTGCCAGTAGAACTACGACAGGCTCCTACGAGCAGTACTTC.

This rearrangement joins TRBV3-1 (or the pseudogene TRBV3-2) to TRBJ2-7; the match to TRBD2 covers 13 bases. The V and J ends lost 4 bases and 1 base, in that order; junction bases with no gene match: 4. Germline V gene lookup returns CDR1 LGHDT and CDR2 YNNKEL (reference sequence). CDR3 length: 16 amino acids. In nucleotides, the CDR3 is TGTGCCAGCAGCCGGACTAGCGGGAGCGGGTCCTACGAGCAGTACTTC. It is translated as CASSRTSGSGSYEQYF.

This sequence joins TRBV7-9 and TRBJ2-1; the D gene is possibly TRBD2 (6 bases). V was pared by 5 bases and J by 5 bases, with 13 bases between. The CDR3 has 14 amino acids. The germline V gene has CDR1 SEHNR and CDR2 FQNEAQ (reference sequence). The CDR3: CASSLSGLDNEQFF. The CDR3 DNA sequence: TGTGCCAGCAGCCTAAGCGGGCTCGACAATGAGCAGTTCTTC.

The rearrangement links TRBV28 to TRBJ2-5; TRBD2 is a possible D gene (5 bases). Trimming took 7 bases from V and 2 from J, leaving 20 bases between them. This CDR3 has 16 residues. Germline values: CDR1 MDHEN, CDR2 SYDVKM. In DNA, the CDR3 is TGTGCCAGCAATTCGCTTCACGGGAAAAAGCAAGAGACCCAGTACTTC. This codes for CASNSLHGKKQETQYF.

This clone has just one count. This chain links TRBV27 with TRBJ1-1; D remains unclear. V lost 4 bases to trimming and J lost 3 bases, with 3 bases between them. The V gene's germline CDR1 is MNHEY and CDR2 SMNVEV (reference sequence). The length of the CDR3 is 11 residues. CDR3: CASSSYTEAFF. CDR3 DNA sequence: TGTGCCAGCAGTTCCTACACTGAAGCTTTCTTT.

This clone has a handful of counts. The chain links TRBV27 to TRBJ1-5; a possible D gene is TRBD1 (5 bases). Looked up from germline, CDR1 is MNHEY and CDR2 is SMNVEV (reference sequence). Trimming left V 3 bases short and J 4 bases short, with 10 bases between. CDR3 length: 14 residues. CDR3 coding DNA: TGTGCCAGCAGTTTCTCCCGACAGAATCAGCCCCAGCATTTT. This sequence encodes CASSFSRQNQPQHF.

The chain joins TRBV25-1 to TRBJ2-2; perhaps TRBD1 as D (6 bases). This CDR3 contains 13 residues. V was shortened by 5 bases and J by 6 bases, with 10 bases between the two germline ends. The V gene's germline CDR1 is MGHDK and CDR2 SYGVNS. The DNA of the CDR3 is TGTGCCAGCAGTACACCAGGGGCCGGGGAGCTGTTTTTT. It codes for CASSTPGAGELFF.

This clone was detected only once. The CDR3 DNA reads as TGTGCCAGCACTCAAAGGGGCAGGGGGACTAACTATGGCTACACCTTC. It encodes CASTQRGRGTNYGYTF. The rearrangement joins TRBV28 to TRBJ1-2, with 7 bases fitting TRBD1. CDR3 length: 16 amino acids. V lost 7 bases and J lost 0; bases outside the gene matches: 11. In germline, CDR1 is MDHEN, CDR2 SYDVKM.

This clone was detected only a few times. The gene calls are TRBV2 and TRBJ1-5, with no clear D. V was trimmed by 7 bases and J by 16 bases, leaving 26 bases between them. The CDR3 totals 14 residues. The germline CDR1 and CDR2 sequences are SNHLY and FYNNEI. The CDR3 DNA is TGTGCCAGCACGAGAGGCTCTGGTCCATATCCACATCATTTT. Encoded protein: CASTRGSGPYPHHF.